These 9 T cell receptor beta chains share one sample of origin, sequenced in a study of CXCR3-negative and CXCR3-positive naive CD8 T cells (dated by TCRdb to between 2017 and 2020). Beyond this particular receptor, the publication reports: Compared with CXCR3-negative naive cells, CXCR3-positive naive cells had TRB CDR3s with higher hydrophobicity (lower Kidera factor 4), lower energy, and higher strength and volume indices.

Their antigen targets remain unknown. The sequencer was a NextSeq 550. The Human TCR Profiling Kit (MiLaboratory) was used to prepare UMI-labeled 5' RACE TRB cDNA libraries. With the reads reprocessed by TCRdb, a single entry stands for each CDR3 protein sequence and no DNA is reported. The sample has about 130,000 distinct CDR3 sequences on record. The ten largest clonotypes hold 0.41% of the sample. Source material: naive CXCR3+ CD8+ T cells from blood. The cell subset or site label corresponds to: CD45RO-CCR7+CD27+CD95- naive CD8+ T cells expressing CXCR3 (TNR3+). The receptor source for this set is a human donor in good health. Some clones in this sample may be carry-over from other donors' samples.

The chain is built from TRBV2 and TRBJ2-7; TCRdb selects TRBD2, and the lack of DNA leaves this call unchecked. Germline loops: CDR1 SNHLY, CDR2 FYNNEI. The CDR3 length is 15 residues. CDR3 amino acids: CASSPMRQGTYEQYF.

The chain uses TRBV6-1 and TRBJ2-1; with no DNA, the TCRdb D assignment of TRBD2 cannot be verified. CDR1 and CDR2 (germline): MNHNS, SASEGT. The CDR3 consists of 15 residues. The CDR3 is CASSPSSSGGAEHHF.

The chain joins TRBV6-5 to TRBJ2-7; TCRdb selects TRBD2, and the lack of DNA leaves this call unchecked. Germline assignment: CDR1 MNHEY and CDR2 SVGAGI. The CDR3 consists of 14 residues. The chain's CDR3 is CASSPWGGSYEQYF.

The rearrangement links TRBV9 to TRBJ2-1; TCRdb reports TRBD2, a call that lacks DNA to check it against. CDR1 and CDR2 from the germline V gene are SGDLS and YYNGEE. The CDR3 covers 14 residues. The CDR3 protein is CASNGAGSYNEQFF.

V and J are TRBV7-8 and TRBJ1-5; TCRdb reports TRBD1, a call that lacks DNA to check it against. This CDR3 spans 14 amino acids. Germline-derived CDR1 and CDR2 are SGHVS and FQNEAQ. CDR3 sequence reads: CASSLEGGRWPQHF.

J is TRBJ2-7 and V is TRBV5-1; TCRdb lists TRBD1, though no DNA is available to test this call. Germline values: CDR1 SGHRS, CDR2 YFSETQ. The CDR3 is 14 residues long. CDR3 sequence: CASSFTGSSYEQYF.

The rearrangement links TRBV3-1 to TRBJ1-5. Germline V lookup: CDR1 LGHDT, CDR2 YNNKEL (reference sequence). The CDR3 runs to 15 residues. The CDR3: CASSPHTVSNQPQHF.

The genes are TRBV2 and TRBJ2-3. This CDR3 is built from 14 residues. The germline CDR1 and CDR2 sequences are SNHLY and FYNNEI. CDR3: CASRTRPDTDTQYF.

CDR3 residues: CASSLRTGRNTEAFF. The V gene is TRBV28, the J gene TRBJ1-1; TCRdb proposes TRBD1, but this gene call is untestable without DNA. Per the germline V gene, CDR1 is MDHEN and CDR2 is SYDVKM. The CDR3 length is 15 residues. Combining the CDR3 with reference TRBV28 and TRBJ1-1 gives the whole variable domain DVKVTQSSRYLVKRTGEKVFLECVQDMDHENMFWYRQDPGLGLRLIYFSYDVKMKEKGDIPEGYSVSREKKERFSLILESASTNQTSMYLCASSLRTGRNTEAFFGQGTRLTVV.